Following are 21 T cell receptor beta chains from one sample sequenced in a study of blood T cell repertoires in COVID-19. Assay used: immunoSEQ multiplex PCR; TCRdb lists only in-frame clones, some missing. The repertoire has about 330,000 clones, approximately 84% of them found once; the top ten carry 10%. Sample: PBMCs or T cells enriched from blood (not recorded which). These receptors originate from a woman between 18 and 30 years old who had recovered from COVID-19.

The J gene is TRBJ1-1, the V gene TRBV10-1, with 9 bases fitting TRBD1. CDR3 size: 12 residues. The V gene's germline CDR1 is WNHNN and CDR2 SYGVQD (reference sequence). J was trimmed by 6 bases and V by 4 bases; bases with no gene match: 0. DNA for the CDR3: TGCGCCAGCAGTGGGACAGGGGCTGAAGCTTTCTTT. Its protein is CASSGTGAEAFF.

Only a few counts were recorded for this clone. V gene TRBV18 combines with J gene TRBJ2-5; 10 bases match TRBD1. J gave up 5 bases and V 8 bases, and 11 bases lay outside the gene matches. The CDR3 has 15 residues. The germline gives CDR1 KGHSH, CDR2 LQKENI. As DNA, the CDR3 is TGTGCCAGCACTTCTGAGGACAGGGGGGACGAGACCCAGTACTTC. Amino acids: CASTSEDRGDETQYF.

This rearrangement joins TRBV9 to TRBJ1-1; 8 bases line up with TRBD1. In germline, CDR1 is SGDLS, CDR2 YYNGEE. This CDR3 is 15 amino acids long. V shed 4 bases, J shed 5 bases, and the junction held 10 bases outside the gene matches. CDR3 region: CASSSSRQGRTEAFF. The CDR3 nucleotides read TGTGCCAGCAGCTCATCCAGACAGGGGAGAACTGAAGCTTTCTTT.

The chain combines TRBV3-1 (or the pseudogene TRBV3-2) with TRBJ2-7, with D perhaps matching TRBD2 (6 bases). The length of the CDR3 is 13 residues. Germline V lookup: CDR1 LGHDT, CDR2 YNNKEL (reference sequence). Trimming took 3 bases from V and 7 from J, leaving 13 bases between them. CDR3 coding DNA: TGTGCCAGCAGCCAGGGCTTTAGCGGTGAGCAGTACTTC. Translating gives CASSQGFSGEQYF.

This clone was detected only once. At the DNA level, this CDR3 is encoded by other sequences in the same sample as well. The chain has TRBV9 and TRBJ1-1; a weak D match, TRBD1 (5 bases). Trimming cost V 0 bases and J 0 bases, with 15 bases left between them. There are 17 residues in the CDR3. Per the germline V gene, CDR1 is SGDLS and CDR2 is YYNGEE. The CDR3 region is CASSVGAGSVLNTEAFF. The CDR3 nucleotides are TGTGCCAGCAGCGTAGGGGCAGGGTCGGTCTTGAACACTGAAGCTTTCTTT.

The chain carries TRBV3-1 (or the pseudogene TRBV3-2) and TRBJ2-7; 8 nucleotides match TRBD2. Germline V lookup: CDR1 LGHDT, CDR2 YNNKEL (reference sequence). The J segment lost 6 bases and the V segment lost 2 bases, leaving 12 bases of the junction unmatched. This CDR3 is 16 amino acids long. CDR3 sequence: CASSQSSGRFSGEQYF. CDR3 DNA sequence: TGTGCCAGCAGCCAATCCAGCGGGAGATTCTCGGGCGAGCAGTACTTC.

The chain employs TRBV3-1 (or the pseudogene TRBV3-2) and TRBJ2-3; 11 bases line up with TRBD2. Germline CDR1 and CDR2: LGHDT and YNNKEL (reference sequence). Trimming took 8 bases from V and 4 from J; bases not matched to a gene: 8. The CDR3 loop spans 15 amino acids. The CDR3 here is CASGALAGVADTQYF. Here the CDR3 DNA reads TGTGCCAGCGGTGCACTAGCGGGAGTGGCAGATACGCAGTATTTT.

V usage is TRBV5-1 and J usage is TRBJ1-1, with D possibly being TRBD1 (6 bases). The CDR3 runs to 14 residues. Per germline, CDR1 SGHRS and CDR2 YFSETQ. With 2 bases removed from V and 6 bases from J, the gap between germline ends came to 14 bases. The CDR3 DNA reads TGCGCCAGCAGCTTTGGTCAGGGGTACCCTGAAGCTTTCTTT. It translates to CASSFGQGYPEAFF.

The chain recombines TRBV12-3 or TRBV12-4 with TRBJ1-2; TRBD1 aligns across 7 bases. The CDR3 spans 13 residues. V was clipped by 4 bases and J by 4 bases; unmatched bases: 3. The CDR3 DNA reads TGTGCCAGCAGTTCGGGACAGAGCTATGGCTACACCTTC. Translated, it gives CASSSGQSYGYTF.

Comment on this clone: The junction departs from germline at one end; a sequencing error may be responsible. The CDR3, as DNA: TGTGCCAGCAGCCCGAATTCACCGGGACAGGGGACGCGAGTCGCCTTC. Its translation: CASSPNSPGQGTRVAF. This chain uses TRBV7-2 with TRBJ2-7; 10 bases map to TRBD1. Per the germline V gene, CDR1 is SGHTA and CDR2 is FQGNSA. The CDR3 is 16 amino acids.

This rearrangement joins TRBV7-9 to TRBJ2-2, with a possible D match to TRBD1 (5 bases). Deletions cut 1 base from V and 6 bases from J, with 15 bases between. Germline loops: CDR1 SEHNR, CDR2 FQNEAQ (reference sequence). CDR3 length equals 16 residues. The chain's CDR3 is CASSLGARAPAGELFF. CDR3 DNA: TGTGCCAGCAGCTTAGGGGCCAGGGCGCCCGCCGGGGAGCTGTTTTTT. Variable domain in full (rest from reference TRBV7-9 and TRBJ2-2): DTGVSQNPRHKITKRGQNVTFRCDPISEHNRLYWYRQTLGQGPEFLTYFQNEAQLEKSRLLSDRFSAERPKGSFSTLEIQRTEQGDSAMYLCASSLGARAPAGELFFGEGSRLTVL.

This clone has just a few counts. This chain joins TRBV19 and TRBJ1-2; TRBD1 might be the D (5 bases). The CDR3 length is 11 residues. Germline V gene lookup returns CDR1 LNHDA and CDR2 SQIVND (reference sequence). V was clipped by 6 bases and J by 6 bases, with 8 bases between them. The chain's CDR3 is CASRLGDGYTF. DNA of the CDR3: TGTGCCAGTAGATTAGGGGATGGCTACACCTTC. Together with reference TRBV19 and TRBJ1-2, the CDR3 gives the full variable domain: DGGITQSPKYLFRKEGQNVTLSCEQNLNHDAMYWYRQDPGQGLRLIYYSQIVNDFQKGDIAEGYSVSREKKESFPLTVTSAQKNPTAFYLCASRLGDGYTFGSGTRLTVV.

This chain uses TRBV10-3 with TRBJ1-1; D possibly corresponds to TRBD1 (5 bases). Per germline, CDR1 ENHRY and CDR2 SYGVKD. The CDR3 is made up of 14 amino acids. V dropped 3 bases and J dropped 0 bases, with 8 bases sitting between them. The CDR3 DNA sequence: TGTGCCATCAGTGATGACAGATTGAACACTGAAGCTTTCTTT. Translated: CAISDDRLNTEAFF.

The V call is TRBV12-5, the J call TRBJ1-2, with a tentative D call TRBD1 (5 bases). Deletions cut 4 bases from V and 5 bases from J, with 17 bases between. Germline values: CDR1 LGHNT, CDR2 FRNRAP. This CDR3 comprises 15 residues. The chain's CDR3 is CASGSTSDIIYGYTF. The CDR3, as DNA: TGTGCTAGTGGTTCGACTTCGGACATTATATATGGCTACACCTTC.

The chain recombines TRBV5-4 with TRBJ2-1; 10 nucleotides line up with TRBD2. CDR3 length: 16 residues. Germline CDR1 reads SGHNT; CDR2 reads YYREEE (reference sequence). Losses at the gene ends were 4 bases for V and 5 bases for J; bases not matched to a gene: 9. The CDR3 DNA follows: TGTGCCAGCAGCCCGCCCGGGACTAGCGCAGACAATGAGCAGTTCTTC. Amino acid sequence: CASSPPGTSADNEQFF.

This clone has only a few counts. This chain uses TRBV5-6 with TRBJ2-7; TRBD1 matches at 9 bases. CDR3 length: 13 residues. The junction had 7 bases not matched to a gene; V was cut back by 9 bases and J by 3 bases. CDR1 and CDR2 from the germline V gene are SGHDT and YYEEEE. CDR3 region: CAKSTGGRYEQYF. Here the CDR3 DNA reads TGTGCCAAAAGTACAGGGGGCCGCTACGAGCAGTACTTC.

The genes are TRBV5-1 and TRBJ1-2, with 8 bases lining up with TRBD1. Germline CDR1 SGHRS, CDR2 YFSETQ. This CDR3 is 12 amino acids long. V dropped 6 bases and J dropped 6; count of bases not matched to a gene: 4. Here the CDR3 reads CASTVTGDGYTF. As DNA, the CDR3 is TGCGCCAGCACTGTGACAGGGGATGGCTACACCTTC.

V is TRBV10-3 and J is TRBJ2-5, with TRBD2 matching over 7 bases. This CDR3 region has 14 residues. CDR1 and CDR2 (germline): ENHRY, SYGVKD. V lost 2 bases and J lost 3; bases outside the gene matches: 3. The CDR3 is CAISELGLKETQYF. The CDR3 DNA reads as TGTGCCATCAGTGAGCTGGGACTAAAAGAGACCCAGTACTTC.

The J gene is TRBJ1-1, the V gene TRBV6-7; tentative D call: TRBD1 (5 bases). Being an ORF, TRBV6-7 has a function that is uncertain. With 6 bases removed from V and 5 bases from J, the gap between germline ends came to 22 bases. The CDR3 extends over 16 amino acids. The CDR3 is CASSAFLGGVRTEAFF. The CDR3, as DNA: TGTGCCAGCAGCGCCTTTTTGGGAGGGGTTAGGACTGAAGCTTTCTTT.

The chain links TRBV12-5 to TRBJ2-3; D gene uncertain. The CDR3 covers 13 residues. Trimming left V 5 bases short and J 2 bases short, with 8 bases between. Germline assignment: CDR1 LGHNT and CDR2 FRNRAP. The CDR3 sequence: CASGIGFTDTQYF. The CDR3 nucleotides are TGTGCTAGTGGTATCGGGTTCACAGATACGCAGTATTTT.

V is TRBV4-1 and J is TRBJ1-5; no definite D call. The CDR3 runs to 15 residues. Germline CDR1 is MGHRA and CDR2 is YSYEKL. With 2 bases removed from V and 3 bases from J, the gap between germline ends came to 11 bases. The chain's CDR3 is CASSQLPSPNQPQHF. In nucleotides, the CDR3 is TGCGCCAGCAGCCAACTACCGTCCCCCAATCAGCCCCAGCATTTT.